The T cell receptor beta chain under discussion was sequenced for a study of PD-1 blockade in classical Hodgkin lymphoma (dated by TCRdb to about 2020). Turning to the overall study: Nivolumab dosing was 3 mg/kg intravenously every 2 weeks, continuing until either disease progression or unacceptable toxicity. A peripheral blood immune signature of response to PD-1 blockade in classical Hodgkin lymphoma was defined using TCR beta sequencing and CyTOF.

The investigation overall reported the following: Trial patients with a complete response had baseline diversity similar to that of newly diagnosed patients, while partial responders and progressors had significantly lower diversity. Lower diversity was observed in patients in whom nivolumab was started less than 1 year after ASCT, and these patients were excluded from later analyses so that confounding by immune reconstitution would be avoided. Newly diagnosed patients were reported to have lower baseline TCR diversity than healthy donors, and relapsed/refractory patients were reported to have lower baseline TCR diversity still. Only a single clinical trial cohort was studied, and what caused the repertoire differences, possibly disease activity or prior therapy, remained undefined. CD4+ but not CD8+ TCR diversity rose significantly by C4D1 (p=0.0027 vs p=0.16), most apparent in complete responders (p=0.02).

A remark on this clone: Its recognized antigen is unknown. No base qualities exist here, and no much larger clone lies one base off it.

Genomic DNA was isolated using the Qiagen DNeasy kit from unsorted PBMCs as well as from negatively selected CD4+ and CD8+ fractions. Using primers that anneal to V and J segments, immunoSEQ multiplex PCR amplified the TCR beta CDR3 regions. A synthetic immune receptor repertoire was used to minimize amplification bias, and any remaining bias was removed computationally after sequencing. In the paper's pipeline: Custom Python scripts were used to quantify repertoire diversity as the Shannon entropy index. Unsorted, CD4+ and CD8+ repertoires were analyzed separately, except in combined analyses where CD4+ and CD8+ sequences were merged in silico. Clonal expansion was defined as a frequency increase of at least 2-fold after treatment compared with C1D1, and clones undetected at baseline were assigned a pseudocount of 0.5. Singleton clones were defined as clones with 0 or 1 copy at C1D1, and non-singleton clones were defined as clones with 2 or more copies. Clones expanded in unsorted samples were annotated as CD4+, CD8+ or unknown by matching protein sequences in sorted samples from the same patient. Wilcoxon tests on paired samples were used to test changes in diversity from C1D1 to C4D1. The immuneACCESS repertoire file appears here via TCRdb, limited to in-frame rearrangements. These files lack a portion of the clones; in checked studies, under half of the deficit traces to unresolved V genes, and the cause of the others is not known. The DNA was the basis for D and trimming; V, J and clone size are from that table. The sample table shows more than 75,000 clones, and about 92% are seen once. In total, the top ten clones hold under 2% of the sample.

The time point tag for this specimen amounts to: cycle 4 day 1 (C4D1), after 6 weeks of nivolumab. Every trial patient had relapsed following autologous stem cell transplantation, and prior brentuximab vedotin exposure was what differed among cohorts A, B and C. The trial cohort included around 60 patients with relapsed/refractory classical Hodgkin lymphoma, and each patient had a best overall response of complete response, partial response or progressive disease. In the multi-cohort phase II CheckMate 205 trial, trial patients received single-agent nivolumab. An independent review committee assessed best overall response by applying the 2007 International Working Group response criteria. PBMCs from the trial were collected at three points: immediately before nivolumab initiation (C1D1), and during therapy at cycle 2 day 1 and cycle 4 day 1. Peripheral blood was collected in 8 mL Vacutainer Cell Preparation Tubes, from which PBMCs were isolated by centrifugation and then cryopreserved.

This TCR derives from a human donor with classical Hodgkin lymphoma. The source material was peripheral blood mononuclear cells (PBMCs), sampled before the fourth cycle of nivolumab.

The nucleotide sequence is TGTGCCAGTAGGGATTGGCCAGCGACCTACGAGCAGTACTTC. The translation is CASRDWPATYEQYF. The rearranged chain carries TRBV19 and TRBJ2-7; no D gene is confidently identified. Via the germline V gene (reference sequence), CDR1 is LNHDA and CDR2 SQIVND. The CDR3 starts with the cysteine, ends with the phenylalanine, and has 14 residues. Left in the record is the CDR3 DNA by itself, 42 bases read in frame from the first base. V and J lose 6 bases and 2 bases, and a span of 14 bases separates them.